This TCR beta chain was captured by sequencing in a study of shared clonotypes between healthy human individuals (dated by TCRdb to 2019 to 2021). Background on the whole study: The cohort included three men and a couple of women between 18 and 49 years of age. Libraries were prepared and TCR repertoires were sequenced by different laboratories using diverse techniques, in order to increase sequencing depth and limit assay-specific biases. Per donor, leukapheresis produced somewhere between about 0.85 and 8.9 billion PBMCs. Per donor, three plates each were used for CD4 naive and CD4 memory, two for CD8 naive, and one for CD8 memory. Blood TCR repertoires of four to six healthy adults were deeply sequenced to estimate repertoire size and the extent of clonotype sharing between individuals. Beyond this particular receptor, the publication reports: Sampling was limited to blood, and TCR repertoires in tissue likely differ from TCR repertoires in blood. Clonotypes shared by all four sorted-subset donors showed higher generation probabilities than non-shared clonotypes. Naive subsets generally had larger estimated clonotype richness than memory subsets. Because the study included a small number of donors, the genetic and exposure-history diversity represented was limited. Sharing across a few donors was observed for about 5% of naive CD4, 3% to 4% of naive CD8, 2% to 2.5% of memory CD4, and less than 0.45% of memory CD8 clonotypes. Pairwise subsampling led to the expectation that sequencing depth would affect the degree of clonotype sharing among donors. Rarefaction of sorted-subset datasets indicated incomplete sequencing despite the large sequencing depth.

V and J lose 3 bases and 4 bases, and a span of 26 bases separates them. Measured from the cysteine to the phenylalanine, the CDR3 is 19 residues long. Only the CDR3 portion is preserved as DNA: 57 bases, with reading frame beginning at the first base. The germline V gene supplies CDR1 MDHEN and CDR2 SYDVKM. TCR CDR3 regions were amplified from genomic DNA by multiplex PCR using the deep immunoSEQ assay. Extracted genomic DNA from each cell subset was spread evenly across all wells of several immunoSEQ 96-well plates, with each plate serving as a replicate. Each replicate PCR for sorted subsets received around 200 ng genomic DNA, equal to around 32,000 T cell genomes. Purified libraries were quantified with a Qubit 3.0 fluorometer, sized on a Bioanalyzer 2100, and re-quantified with the KAPA Library Quantification kit. Every immunoSEQ 96-well plate was sequenced on a separate single-read 150-cycle Illumina NextSeq 550 flow cell. The authors processed their data as follows. Because only junctional sequences without quality scores were contained in the immunoSEQ output, filtering matching that applied to full-length reads could not be performed. Sequences were annotated with PyIR, a Python wrapper for IgBLAST v1.9, using IMGT germline references to assign V/J genes and CDR3. Reads with weak V/J assignments (E-value above 1e-6), missing CDR3, stop codons, out-of-frame junctions, or ambiguous translated residues were removed. V3J clonotypes were defined by identical inferred V gene, J gene, and CDR3 amino acid sequence. Percentage overlap between repertoires was calculated by dividing the number of shared unique clonotypes by the size of the smaller repertoire. Richness of each repertoire was evaluated using RTK rarefaction, the Chao1 estimator, and Recon v2.1 estimates of unobserved clonotypes. Generation probabilities for all TCRbeta clonotypes obtained by the gDNA method from a few donors were computed using OLGA. In its TCRdb copy, this immuneACCESS table keeps in-frame sequences only and misses some clones. Where compared with another copy, unresolved V genes explain less than half of these, and the others have no known cause. For V, J and clone size, that table is used; D and trimming come from the DNA. This sample gives about 2.2 million clones in total; 93% of them show up just once. The ten top clones hold approximately 1.7% of the sample.

For this clone: Which antigen it targets is not known. The input lacks base qualities; no much larger clone sits a single base away.

For the CD8 naive samples, CD45RO-negative cells were positively selected for CCR7, yielding a CD45RA+CCR7+ population from which TemRA cells were excluded. The donors were healthy, HIV-negative adults with no recently reported acute infections or vaccinations. Every donor was a Caucasian adult residing in Nashville, Tennessee, USA. Blood was obtained by leukapheresis, after which PBMCs were separated by Ficoll-Histopaque density gradient centrifugation and cryopreserved in liquid nitrogen vapor phase. Purity and quantity of every magnetically sorted T cell population were checked by analytical flow cytometry. Each sorted fraction had its genomic DNA isolated and then quantified by UV absorbance on a Nanodrop 2000c.

Sequences were obtained from naive CD8+ T cells from PBMCs. The cell subset or site label, read with the paper, signifies: CD45RA+CCR7+. The TCR was taken from a man between 18 and 35 years old in good health. Some clones in this sample may be carry-over from other donors' samples. The rearranged segments are TRBV28 and TRBJ2-3; TRBD2 might be the D gene, on 6 matching bases. The base sequence is TGTGCCAGCAGTTTCCCGCGACACTGGGCGGGACCTGATCCAGATACGCAGTATTTT. It codes for CASSFPRHWAGPDPDTQYF.